The clone carrying this T cell receptor (beta chain) has ten or more counts. Its matching antigen is unknown. The data derive from a study of T-cell memory formation after mild COVID-19. Study outcomes and limitations: Clones contracting day 15 to 85 were balanced CD4/CD8; later expanders leaned CD4+.

V was cut by 0 bases and J by 4 bases, with 13 bases left in between. Germline lookup yields CDR1 SGHRS and CDR2 YFSETQ. This CDR3 is built from 15 residues. Constant-segment primers were used for 5'RACE, and the resulting TCR alpha and TCR beta cDNA libraries carried sample barcodes and UMIs. TCRdb processed the 5' RACE reads anew with MiXCR; each CDR3 protein has one entry. The sample shows 150,000 to 200,000 distinct CDR3 sequences, 25% to 40% of them seen only once. The receptor comes from an adult woman who had mild COVID-19 (a few samples of this study predate the infection). Cell type and time point are not known. This chain joins TRBV5-1 and TRBJ1-1, with D tentatively TRBD1 (5 bases). Material: PBMCs or a T cell subset sorted from them (not recorded which). The CDR3 coding sequence is TGCGCCAGCAGCTTGGGCGGGGACGGGGGCACTGAAGCTTTCTTT. Translating it yields CASSLGGDGGTEAFF.